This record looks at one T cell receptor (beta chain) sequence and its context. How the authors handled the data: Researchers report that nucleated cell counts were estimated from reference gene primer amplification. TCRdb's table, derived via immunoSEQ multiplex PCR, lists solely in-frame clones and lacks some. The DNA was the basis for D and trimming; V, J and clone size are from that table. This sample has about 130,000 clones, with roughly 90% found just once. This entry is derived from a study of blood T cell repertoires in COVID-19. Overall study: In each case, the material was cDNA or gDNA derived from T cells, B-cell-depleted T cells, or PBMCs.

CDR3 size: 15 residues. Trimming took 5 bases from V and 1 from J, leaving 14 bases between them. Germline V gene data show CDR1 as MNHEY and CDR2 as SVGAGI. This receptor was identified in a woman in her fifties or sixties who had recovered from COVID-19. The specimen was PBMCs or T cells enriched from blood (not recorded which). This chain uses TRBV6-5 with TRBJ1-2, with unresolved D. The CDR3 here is CASSPHRVLNYGYTF. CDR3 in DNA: TGTGCCAGCAGTCCGCACCGGGTCCTTAACTATGGCTACACCTTC.